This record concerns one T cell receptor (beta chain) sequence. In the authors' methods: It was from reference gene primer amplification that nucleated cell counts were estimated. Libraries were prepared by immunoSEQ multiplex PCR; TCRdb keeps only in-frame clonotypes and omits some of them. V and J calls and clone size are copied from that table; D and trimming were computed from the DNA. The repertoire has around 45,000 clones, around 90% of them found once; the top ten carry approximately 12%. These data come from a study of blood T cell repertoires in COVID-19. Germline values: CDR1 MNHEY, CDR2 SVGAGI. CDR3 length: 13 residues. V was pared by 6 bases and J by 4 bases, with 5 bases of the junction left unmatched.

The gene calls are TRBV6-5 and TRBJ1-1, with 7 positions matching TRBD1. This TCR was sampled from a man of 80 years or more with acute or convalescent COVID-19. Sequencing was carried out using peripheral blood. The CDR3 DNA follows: TGTGCCAGCAGGAGGCCAGGGGGCACTGAAGCTTTCTTT. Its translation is CASRRPGGTEAFF.